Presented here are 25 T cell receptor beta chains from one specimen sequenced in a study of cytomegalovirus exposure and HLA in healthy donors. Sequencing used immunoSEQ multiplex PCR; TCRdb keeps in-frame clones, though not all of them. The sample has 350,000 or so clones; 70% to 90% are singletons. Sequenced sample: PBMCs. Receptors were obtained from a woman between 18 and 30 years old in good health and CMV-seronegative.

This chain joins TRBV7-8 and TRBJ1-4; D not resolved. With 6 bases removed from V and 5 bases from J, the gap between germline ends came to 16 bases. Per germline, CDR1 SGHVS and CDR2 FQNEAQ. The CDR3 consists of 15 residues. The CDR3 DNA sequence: TGTGCCAGCAGAACGCGGACTGAGAGGAATGAAAAACTGTTTTTT. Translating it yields CASRTRTERNEKLFF.

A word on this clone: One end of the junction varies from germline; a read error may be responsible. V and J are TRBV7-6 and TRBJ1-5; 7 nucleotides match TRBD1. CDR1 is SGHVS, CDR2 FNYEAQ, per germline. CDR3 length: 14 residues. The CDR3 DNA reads TGTGCCAGCAGCTTAGGGGACAGCAGTCAGCCCCAGCATTTT. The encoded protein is CASSLGDSSQPQHF.

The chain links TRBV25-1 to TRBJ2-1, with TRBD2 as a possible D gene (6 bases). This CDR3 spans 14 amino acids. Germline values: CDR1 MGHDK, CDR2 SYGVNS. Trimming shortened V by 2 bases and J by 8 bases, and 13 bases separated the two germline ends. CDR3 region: CASSERRDFHEQFF. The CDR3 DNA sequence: TGTGCCAGCAGTGAACGGCGGGACTTCCATGAGCAGTTCTTC. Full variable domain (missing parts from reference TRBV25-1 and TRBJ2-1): EADIYQTPRYLVIGTGKKITLECSQTMGHDKMYWYQQDPGMELHLIHYSYGVNSTEKGDLSSESTVSRIRTEHFPLTLESARPSHTSQYLCASSERRDFHEQFFGPGTRLTVL.

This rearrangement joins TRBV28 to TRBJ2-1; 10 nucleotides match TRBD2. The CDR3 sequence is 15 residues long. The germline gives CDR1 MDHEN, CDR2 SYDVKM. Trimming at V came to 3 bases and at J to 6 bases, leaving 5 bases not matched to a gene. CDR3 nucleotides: TGTGCCAGCAGTTTGCTGCTAGCGGGAGTCAATGAGCAGTTCTTC. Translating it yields CASSLLLAGVNEQFF.

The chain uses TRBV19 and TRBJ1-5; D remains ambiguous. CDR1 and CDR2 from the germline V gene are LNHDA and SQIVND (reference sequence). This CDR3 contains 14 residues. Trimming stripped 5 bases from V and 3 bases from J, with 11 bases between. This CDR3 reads CASSPRTDNQPQHF. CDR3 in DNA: TGTGCCAGTAGTCCCCGGACTGACAATCAGCCCCAGCATTTT. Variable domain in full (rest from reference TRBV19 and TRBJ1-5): DGGITQSPKYLFRKEGQNVTLSCEQNLNHDAMYWYRQDPGQGLRLIYYSQIVNDFQKGDIAEGYSVSREKKESFPLTVTSAQKNPTAFYLCASSPRTDNQPQHFGDGTRLSIL.

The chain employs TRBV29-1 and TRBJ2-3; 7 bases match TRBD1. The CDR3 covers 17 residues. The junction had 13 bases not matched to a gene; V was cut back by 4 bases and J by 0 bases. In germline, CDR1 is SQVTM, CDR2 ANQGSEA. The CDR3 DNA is TGCAGCGTTGGGCCCCCATGGGACAGTGCTAGCACAGATACGCAGTATTTT. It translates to CSVGPPWDSASTDTQYF.

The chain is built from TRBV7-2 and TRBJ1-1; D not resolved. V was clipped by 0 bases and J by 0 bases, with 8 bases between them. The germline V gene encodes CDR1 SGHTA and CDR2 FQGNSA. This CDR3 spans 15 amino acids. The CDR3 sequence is CASSLASGMNTEAFF. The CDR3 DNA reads TGTGCCAGCAGCTTAGCTTCGGGGATGAACACTGAAGCTTTCTTT.

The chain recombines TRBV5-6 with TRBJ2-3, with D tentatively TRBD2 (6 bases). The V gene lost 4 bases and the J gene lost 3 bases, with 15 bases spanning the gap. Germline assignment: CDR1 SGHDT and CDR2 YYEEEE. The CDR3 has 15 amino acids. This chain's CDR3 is CASSPAGMATDTQYF. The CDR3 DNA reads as TGTGCCAGCAGCCCAGCGGGCATGGCGACAGATACGCAGTATTTT.

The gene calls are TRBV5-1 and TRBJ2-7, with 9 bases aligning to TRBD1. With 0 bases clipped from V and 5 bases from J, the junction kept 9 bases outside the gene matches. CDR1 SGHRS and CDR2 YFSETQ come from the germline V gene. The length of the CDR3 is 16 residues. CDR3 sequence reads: CASSLVSGTGSNEQYF. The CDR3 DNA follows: TGCGCCAGCAGCTTGGTTTCCGGGACAGGGAGCAACGAGCAGTACTTC.

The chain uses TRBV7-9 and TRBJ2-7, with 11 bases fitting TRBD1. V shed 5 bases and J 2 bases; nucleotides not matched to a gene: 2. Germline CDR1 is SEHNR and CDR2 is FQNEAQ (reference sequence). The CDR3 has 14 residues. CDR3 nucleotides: TGTGCCAGCAGCCCGGGACAGGGGGCCTACGAGCAGTACTTC. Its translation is CASSPGQGAYEQYF. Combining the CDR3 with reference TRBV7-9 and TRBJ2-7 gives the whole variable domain DTGVSQNPRHKITKRGQNVTFRCDPISEHNRLYWYRQTLGQGPEFLTYFQNEAQLEKSRLLSDRFSAERPKGSFSTLEIQRTEQGDSAMYLCASSPGQGAYEQYFGPGTRLTVT.

In nucleotides, the CDR3 is TGTGCCAGCAAGACCGTAGCGGGAGGGGGGCCAGATACGCAGTATTTT. Translating it yields CASKTVAGGGPDTQYF. The rearrangement links TRBV2 to TRBJ2-3, with 11 bases aligning to TRBD2. The germline V gene has CDR1 SNHLY and CDR2 FYNNEI. The CDR3 covers 16 residues. With V trimmed by 7 bases and J by 4 bases, 10 bases remained unmatched. The full variable domain, completed using reference TRBV2 and TRBJ2-3, is EPEVTQTPSHQVTQMGQEVILRCVPISNHLYFYWYRQILGQKVEFLVSFYNNEISEKSEIFDDQFSVERPDGSNFTLKIRSTKLEDSAMYFCASKTVAGGGPDTQYFGPGTRLTVL.

Here the CDR3 reads CASGTGILWQGAVTEAFF. For the CDR3, the DNA is TGTGCCAGCGGGACAGGGATTCTCTGGCAGGGGGCTGTCACTGAAGCTTTCTTT. This chain links TRBV21-1 with TRBJ1-1; the table calls TRBD1, which could not be checked here. TRBV21-1 is classified as a pseudogene. This CDR3 comprises 18 residues.

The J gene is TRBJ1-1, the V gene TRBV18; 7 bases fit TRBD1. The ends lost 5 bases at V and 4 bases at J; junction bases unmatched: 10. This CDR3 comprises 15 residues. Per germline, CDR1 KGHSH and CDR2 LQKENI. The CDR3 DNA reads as TGTGCCAGCTCAGATACAGGGGCGGGAGGCACTGAAGCTTTCTTT. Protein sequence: CASSDTGAGGTEAFF.

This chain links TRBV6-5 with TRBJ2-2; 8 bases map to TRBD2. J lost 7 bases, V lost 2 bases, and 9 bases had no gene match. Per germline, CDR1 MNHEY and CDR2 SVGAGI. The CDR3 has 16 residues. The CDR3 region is CASSYDGAGELGELFF. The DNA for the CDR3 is TGTGCCAGCAGTTACGATGGAGCGGGAGAGCTCGGGGAGCTGTTTTTT.

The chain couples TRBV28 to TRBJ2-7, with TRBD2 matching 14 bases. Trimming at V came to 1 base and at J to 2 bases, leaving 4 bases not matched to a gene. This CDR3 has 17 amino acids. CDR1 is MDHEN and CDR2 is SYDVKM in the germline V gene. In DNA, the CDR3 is TGTGCCAGCAGTTTATCCCCGGGACTAGCGGGAGCCTACGAGCAGTACTTC. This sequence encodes CASSLSPGLAGAYEQYF.

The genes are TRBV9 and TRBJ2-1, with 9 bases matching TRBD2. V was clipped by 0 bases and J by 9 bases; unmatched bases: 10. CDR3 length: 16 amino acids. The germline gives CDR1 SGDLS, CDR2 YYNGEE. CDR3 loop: CASSVGVLGLAAEQFF. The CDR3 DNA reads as TGTGCCAGCAGCGTAGGGGTTTTGGGACTAGCAGCTGAGCAGTTCTTC.

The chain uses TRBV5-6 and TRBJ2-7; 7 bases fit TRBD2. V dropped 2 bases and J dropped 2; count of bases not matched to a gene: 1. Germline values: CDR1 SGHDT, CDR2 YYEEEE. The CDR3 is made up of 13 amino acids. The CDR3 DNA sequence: TGTGCCAGCAGCTTCGGGACTACCTACGAGCAGTACTTC. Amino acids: CASSFGTTYEQYF.

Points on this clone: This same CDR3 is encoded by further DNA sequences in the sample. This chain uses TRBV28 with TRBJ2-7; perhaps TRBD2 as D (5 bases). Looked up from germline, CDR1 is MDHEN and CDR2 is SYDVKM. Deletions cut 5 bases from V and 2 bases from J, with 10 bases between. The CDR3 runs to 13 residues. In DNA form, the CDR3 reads TGTGCCAGCAGTCCCCCCGGGGCCTACGAGCAGTACTTC. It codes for CASSPPGAYEQYF.

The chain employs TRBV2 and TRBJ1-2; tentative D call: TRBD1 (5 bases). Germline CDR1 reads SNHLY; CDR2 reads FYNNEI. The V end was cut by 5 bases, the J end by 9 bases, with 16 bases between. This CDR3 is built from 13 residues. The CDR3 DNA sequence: TGTGCCAGCAGTCTATCGGGACTCGATCGCTACACCTTC. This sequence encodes CASSLSGLDRYTF.

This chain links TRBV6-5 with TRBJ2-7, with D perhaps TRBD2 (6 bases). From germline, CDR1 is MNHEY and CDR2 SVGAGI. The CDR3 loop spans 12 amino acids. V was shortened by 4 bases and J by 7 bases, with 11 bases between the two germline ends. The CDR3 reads CASSSGVGEQYF. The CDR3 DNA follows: TGTGCCAGCAGTTCGGGAGTGGGGGAGCAGTACTTC.

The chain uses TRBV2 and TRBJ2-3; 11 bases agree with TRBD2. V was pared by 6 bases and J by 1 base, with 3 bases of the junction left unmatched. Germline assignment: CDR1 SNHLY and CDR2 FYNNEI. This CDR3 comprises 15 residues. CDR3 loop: CASSGTSGRTDTQYF. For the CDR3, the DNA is TGTGCCAGCAGCGGGACTAGCGGTCGCACAGATACGCAGTATTTT.

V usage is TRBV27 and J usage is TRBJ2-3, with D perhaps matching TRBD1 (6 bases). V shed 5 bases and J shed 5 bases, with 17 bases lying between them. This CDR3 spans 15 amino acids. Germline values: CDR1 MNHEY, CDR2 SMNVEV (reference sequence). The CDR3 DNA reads TGTGCCAGCAGTGAGGGTCAGGGGCTAGTAGATACGCAGTATTTT. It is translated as CASSEGQGLVDTQYF.

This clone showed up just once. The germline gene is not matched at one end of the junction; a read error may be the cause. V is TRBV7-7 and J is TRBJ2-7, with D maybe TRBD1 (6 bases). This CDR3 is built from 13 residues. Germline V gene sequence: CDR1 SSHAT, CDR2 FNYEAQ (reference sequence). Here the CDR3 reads CASSLGQLDEQYF. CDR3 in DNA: TGTGCTAGCAGCTTAGGACAGTTAGACGAGCAGTACTTC. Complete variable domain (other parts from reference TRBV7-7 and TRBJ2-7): GAGVSQSPRYKVTKRGQDVTLRCDPISSHATLYWYQQALGQGPEFLTYFNYEAQPDKSGLPSDRFSAERPEGSISTLTIQRTEQRDSAMYRCASSLGQLDEQYFGPGTRLTVT.

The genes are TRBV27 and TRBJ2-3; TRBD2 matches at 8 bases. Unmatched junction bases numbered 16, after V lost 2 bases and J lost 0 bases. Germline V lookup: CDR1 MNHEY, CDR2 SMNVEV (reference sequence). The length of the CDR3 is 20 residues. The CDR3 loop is CASSLRGRVAGTLSTDTQYF. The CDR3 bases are TGTGCCAGCAGTTTAAGAGGCAGAGTAGCGGGGACACTGAGCACAGATACGCAGTATTTT.

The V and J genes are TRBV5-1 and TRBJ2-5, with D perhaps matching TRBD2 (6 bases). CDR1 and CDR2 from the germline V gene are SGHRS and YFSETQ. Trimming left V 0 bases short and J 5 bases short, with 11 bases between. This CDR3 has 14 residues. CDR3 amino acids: CASSLAGELETQYF. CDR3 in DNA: TGCGCCAGCAGCTTGGCGGGGGAATTGGAGACCCAGTACTTC.